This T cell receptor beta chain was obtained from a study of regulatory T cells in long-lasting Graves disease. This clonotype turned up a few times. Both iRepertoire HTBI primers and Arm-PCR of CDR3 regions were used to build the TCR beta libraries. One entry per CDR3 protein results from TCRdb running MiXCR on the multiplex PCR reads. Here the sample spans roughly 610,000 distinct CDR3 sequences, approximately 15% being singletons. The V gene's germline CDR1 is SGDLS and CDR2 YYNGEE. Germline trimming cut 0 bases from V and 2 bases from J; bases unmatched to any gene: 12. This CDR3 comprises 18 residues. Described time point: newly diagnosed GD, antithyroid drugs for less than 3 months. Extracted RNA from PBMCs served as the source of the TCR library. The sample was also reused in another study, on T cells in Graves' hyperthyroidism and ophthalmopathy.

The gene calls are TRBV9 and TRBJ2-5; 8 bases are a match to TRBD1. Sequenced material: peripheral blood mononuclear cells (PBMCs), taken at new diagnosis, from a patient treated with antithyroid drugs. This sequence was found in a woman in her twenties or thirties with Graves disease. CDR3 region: CASSVAPGGIWGQETQYF. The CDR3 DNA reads TGTGCCAGCAGCGTAGCCCCAGGGGGCATCTGGGGACAAGAGACCCAGTACTTC.